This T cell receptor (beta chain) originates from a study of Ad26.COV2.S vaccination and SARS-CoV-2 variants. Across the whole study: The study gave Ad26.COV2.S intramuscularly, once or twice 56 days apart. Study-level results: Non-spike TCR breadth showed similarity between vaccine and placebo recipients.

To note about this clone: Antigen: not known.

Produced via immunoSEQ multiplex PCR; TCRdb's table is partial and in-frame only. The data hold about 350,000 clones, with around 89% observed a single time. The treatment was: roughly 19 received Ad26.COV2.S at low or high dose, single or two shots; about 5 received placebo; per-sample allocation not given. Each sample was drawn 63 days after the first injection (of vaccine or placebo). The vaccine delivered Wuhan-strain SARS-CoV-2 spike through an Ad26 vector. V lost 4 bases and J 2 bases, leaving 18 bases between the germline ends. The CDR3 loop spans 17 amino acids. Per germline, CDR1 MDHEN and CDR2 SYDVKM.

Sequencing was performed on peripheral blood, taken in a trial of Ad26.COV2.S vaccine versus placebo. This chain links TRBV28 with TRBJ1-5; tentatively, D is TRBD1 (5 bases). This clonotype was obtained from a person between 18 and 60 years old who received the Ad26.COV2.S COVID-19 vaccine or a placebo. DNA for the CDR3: TGTGCCAGCAGTTCTTTTTTCGGGACCAGGGGCAATCAGCCCCAGCATTTT. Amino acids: CASSSFFGTRGNQPQHF.